Sequencing of this T cell receptor beta chain was carried out in a study of cytomegalovirus exposure and HLA in healthy donors. General study points: Most TCR sequences proved rare, with some public TCRs found in many donors. As a later analysis showed, several of the most significant clusters appeared to be linked to common viral pathogens. For most TCR beta V segments, an earlier analysis put the productive rate at about 87% or about 30% of the time.

A word on this clone: Its target is not known.

The primer mix had 60 Vbeta and 13 Jbeta primers. Here immunoSEQ multiplex PCR was the method, and the copy in TCRdb shows in-frame clones only, minus some. The sample contains tens of thousands of clones, around 80% of which appear only once. Germline V gene sequence: CDR1 LGHNA, CDR2 YNFKEQ. The junction had 6 bases not matched to a gene; V was cut back by 4 bases and J by 0 bases. This CDR3 spans 16 amino acids. The chain carries TRBV4-2 and TRBJ1-2; 9 bases align to TRBD1. The receptor's source is a man between 45 and 60 years old in good health and CMV-seropositive. Material for sequencing was PBMCs. CDR3 sequence reads: CASSRGTGISNYGYTF. CDR3 coding DNA: TGTGCCAGCAGCCGGGGGACAGGGATATCTAACTATGGCTACACCTTC.